Each of the 2 T cell receptor beta chains below was sequenced from the same sample in a study of blood T cell repertoires in COVID-19. The table came from immunoSEQ multiplex PCR; TCRdb's copy has only in-frame clones and leaves some out. The table shows roughly 250,000 clones, with approximately 90% occurring only once. The sequencing sample was made of PBMCs or T cells enriched from blood (not recorded which). These receptors were taken from a woman aged 30 to 39 with acute COVID-19.

This clone showed up just once. The CDR3 region has the DNA TGTGCCAGCAGCTCCGGGACAGGGATCCACGAGCAGTACTTC. This gives the protein CASSSGTGIHEQYF. The V call is TRBV11-3, the J call TRBJ2-7, with 9 bases that match TRBD1. Germline V gives CDR1 SGHNT, CDR2 YENEEA. The ends lost 4 bases at V and 5 bases at J; junction bases unmatched: 6. CDR3 length: 14 amino acids.

J is TRBJ1-1 and V is TRBV23-1; TRBD1 might be the D (5 bases). TRBV23-1 carries the ORF label, with uncertain function. V was cut by 0 bases and J by 0 bases, with 14 bases left in between. The CDR3 is 17 residues long. CDR3 residues: CASSQSGRRGMNTEAFF. The CDR3 bases are TGCGCCAGCAGTCAATCGGGCAGGAGGGGCATGAACACTGAAGCTTTCTTT.